These 20 T cell receptor beta chains were all obtained from the same sample, sequenced in a study of T-cell reconstitution after alpha-beta-depleted transplantation in children. Unique molecular identifiers tagged the TCRbeta library. From the PCR reads, TCRdb called clonotypes with MiXCR, one entry per CDR3 protein. The sample has over 150,000 distinct CDR3 sequences, 6% to 7% seen once. Specimen: PBMCs from the stem cell graft donor, collected from the stem cell graft. All receptors come from a human donor who donated a stem cell graft to a child with Wiskott-Aldrich syndrome.

This clonotype has at least ten counts. The V and J genes are TRBV20-1 and TRBJ2-7; a possible D gene is TRBD2 (6 bases). Trimming removed 0 bases at V and 2 bases at J, with 11 bases between. Germline assignment: CDR1 DFQATT and CDR2 SNEGSKA (reference sequence). The CDR3 has 14 amino acids. CDR3 DNA sequence: TGCAGTGCTAGAGATTTAGCGGAGACCTACGAGCAGTACTTC. This translates into CSARDLAETYEQYF.

This clonotype was recorded at least ten times. V usage is TRBV12-3 or TRBV12-4 and J usage is TRBJ2-1; 8 positions agree with TRBD1. V shed 9 bases, J shed 8 bases, and the junction held 15 bases outside the gene matches. The CDR3 extends over 15 amino acids. This chain's CDR3 is CASQTRDRSVDEQFF. The CDR3 nucleotides read TGTGCCAGTCAAACCCGGGACAGGTCAGTCGATGAGCAGTTCTTC.

This clonotype was counted at least ten times. The rearrangement uses TRBV20-1 and TRBJ2-1; 14 bases fit TRBD2. The CDR3 runs to 14 residues. V shed 4 bases, J shed 10 bases, and the junction held 6 bases outside the gene matches. Germline CDR1 and CDR2: DFQATT and SNEGSKA (reference sequence). CDR3 region: CSAIGTSGGGEQFF. The CDR3 bases are TGCAGTGCTATCGGGACTAGCGGGGGAGGCGAGCAGTTCTTC.

This clonotype showed up just a few times. The chain employs TRBV5-5 and TRBJ1-4, with D hard to call. The germline gives CDR1 SGHKS, CDR2 YYEKEE (reference sequence). V was shortened by 5 bases and J by 2 bases, with 13 bases between the two germline ends. This CDR3 has 15 amino acids. CDR3 sequence (DNA): TGTGCCAGCAGTACTATCATTACGACTAATGAAAAACTGTTTTTT. Residues: CASSTIITTNEKLFF.

Many counts were recorded for this clonotype. J is TRBJ2-5 and V is TRBV24-1; D call uncertain. Germline CDR1 and CDR2: KGHDR and SFDVKD. The CDR3 length is 13 residues. Trimming took 3 bases from V and 4 from J, leaving 8 bases between them. CDR3: CATSDEGLETQYF. The CDR3 DNA reads as TGTGCCACCAGTGATGAAGGGTTAGAGACCCAGTACTTC.

This clonotype has a count of ten or more. The chain has TRBV29-1 and TRBJ1-1; maybe TRBD1 (5 bases). The CDR3 loop spans 14 amino acids. CDR1 is SQVTM, CDR2 ANQGSEA, per germline. V was trimmed by 6 bases and J by 0 bases, leaving 14 bases between them. The CDR3 DNA reads TGCAGCGTACGTAAGGGACCCGTGAACACTGAAGCTTTCTTT. Protein sequence: CSVRKGPVNTEAFF.

This clonotype was counted a few times. This chain connects TRBV7-6 to TRBJ2-6; maybe TRBD1 (6 bases). Trimming pared 1 base from V and 0 bases from J, leaving 10 bases between. The CDR3 has 17 amino acids. Germline V gene data show CDR1 as SGHVS and CDR2 as FNYEAQ. DNA for the CDR3: TGTGCCAGCAGCTTAGGAGGGGGAAGCTCTGGGGCCAACGTCCTGACTTTC. Protein product: CASSLGGGSSGANVLTF. The whole variable domain, remainder taken from reference TRBV7-6 and TRBJ2-6, is GAGVSQSPRYKVTKRGQDVALRCDPISGHVSLYWYRQALGQGPEFLTYFNYEAQQDKSGLPNDRFSAERPEGSISTLTIQRTEQRDSAMYRCASSLGGGSSGANVLTFGAGSRLTVL.

This clonotype has a count of ten or more. The J gene is TRBJ2-7, the V gene TRBV7-9; D may be TRBD1 (6 bases). The CDR3 consists of 12 residues. Trimming left V 5 bases short and J 3 bases short, with 8 bases between. Germline assignment: CDR1 SEHNR and CDR2 FQNEAQ (reference sequence). The CDR3 loop is CASSDRHYEQYF. The CDR3 DNA sequence: TGTGCCAGCAGCGACAGGCACTACGAGCAGTACTTC.

This clonotype was detected many times. The chain couples TRBV27 to TRBJ2-3; maybe TRBD2 (5 bases). CDR1 MNHEY and CDR2 SMNVEV come from the germline V gene (reference sequence). Trimming left V 5 bases short and J 8 bases short, with 20 bases between. The CDR3 is 15 amino acids. The CDR3 loop is CASSTYYPGKTTQYF. For the CDR3, the DNA is TGTGCCAGCAGTACATATTACCCCGGGAAAACTACGCAGTATTTT.

This clonotype has at least ten counts. The V and J genes are TRBV20-1 and TRBJ2-7, with unresolved D. Germline V gene data show CDR1 as DFQATT and CDR2 as SNEGSKA (reference sequence). Trimming cost V 4 bases and J 0 bases, with 13 bases left between them. The CDR3 loop spans 14 amino acids. CDR3 DNA sequence: TGCAGTGCTATTAGTGGTGGGGACTCCTACGAGCAGTACTTC. Amino acids: CSAISGGDSYEQYF.

This clonotype was detected ten times or more. This rearrangement joins TRBV20-1 to TRBJ2-1; 10 nucleotides agree with TRBD2. Germline CDR1 reads DFQATT; CDR2 reads SNEGSKA (reference sequence). V shed 3 bases, J shed 5 bases, and the junction held 7 bases outside the gene matches. This CDR3 contains 15 residues. CDR3 in DNA: TGCAGTGCTAGCCCCAGGAGCGGGGGGGACAATGAGCAGTTCTTC. Translated: CSASPRSGGDNEQFF.

This clonotype was observed a few times. DNA of the CDR3: TGTGCCAGCAGCCCTCAGGGTAGCCGGAGCTCCTACAATGAGCAGTTCTTC. Encoded protein: CASSPQGSRSSYNEQFF. The chain is built from TRBV11-2 and TRBJ2-1, with D perhaps matching TRBD1 (5 bases). Germline assignment: CDR1 SGHAT and CDR2 FQNNGV. The CDR3 totals 17 residues. The V and J ends lost 5 bases and 0 bases respectively, with 17 bases between them.

This clonotype was found many times. The V gene is TRBV20-1, the J gene TRBJ2-3, with D unclear. This CDR3 spans 11 amino acids. Germline CDR1 and CDR2: DFQATT and SNEGSKA (reference sequence). The V end lost 6 bases, the J end lost 1 base, and 5 bases lay between the germline ends. This chain's CDR3 is CSAAGTDTQYF. Written as DNA, the CDR3 is TGCAGTGCCGCGGGCACAGATACGCAGTATTTT.

This clonotype was detected only a few times. This chain links TRBV10-3 with TRBJ2-6, with D perhaps matching TRBD1 (6 bases). This CDR3 has 15 amino acids. Germline CDR1 is ENHRY and CDR2 is SYGVKD. Trimming left V 2 bases short and J 1 base short, with 6 bases between. In DNA, the CDR3 is TGTGCCATCAGTGAGCAGGGGTCTGGGGCCAACGTCCTGACTTTC. It is translated as CAISEQGSGANVLTF.

This clonotype was counted only a few times. The chain recombines TRBV6-1 with TRBJ2-1; 7 positions match TRBD2. Per germline, CDR1 MNHNS and CDR2 SASEGT. CDR3 size: 17 residues. The junction had 9 bases not matched to a gene; V was cut back by 3 bases and J by 1 base. CDR3 amino acids: CASSDGRWEGSYNEQFF. The CDR3 DNA reads as TGTGCCAGCAGTGATGGTAGGTGGGAGGGGTCCTACAATGAGCAGTTCTTC.

The sample holds a few counts of this clonotype. The chain has TRBV18 and TRBJ2-2; 7 bases line up with TRBD1. CDR1 is KGHSH, CDR2 LQKENI, per germline. Trimming at V came to 5 bases and at J to 6 bases, leaving 6 bases not matched to a gene. The CDR3 runs 14 residues. As DNA, the CDR3 is TGTGCCAGCTCATCAACAGGGGCTCCCGGGGAGCTGTTTTTT. Its protein product is CASSSTGAPGELFF.

This clonotype was detected many times. The chain joins TRBV1 to TRBJ1-5; TRBD1 reflects the table's D call only, with no check against the DNA. TRBV1 is a pseudogene segment. There are 18 residues in the CDR3. The DNA for the CDR3 is TGCACCAGCAGCCCCCTTCGCCGGACCGGCCTTAGCAATCAGCCCCAGCATTTT. This sequence encodes CTSSPLRRTGLSNQPQHF.

The chain combines TRBV15 with TRBJ2-1, with TRBD2 identical over 9 bases. The CDR3 is 16 amino acids. Germline CDR1 and CDR2: LNHNV and YYDKDF (reference sequence). V was clipped by 5 bases and J by 11 bases; unmatched bases: 16. The CDR3 loop reads CATSGGPLLAGTKQFF. CDR3 coding DNA: TGTGCCACCAGCGGGGGCCCCCTTCTAGCGGGGACTAAGCAGTTCTTC.

This clonotype was seen repeatedly, ten times or more. The genes are TRBV4-1 and TRBJ1-5, with D maybe TRBD1 (6 bases). CDR3 length: 16 residues. The germline V gene has CDR1 MGHRA and CDR2 YSYEKL. Deletions cut 0 bases from V and 9 bases from J, with 18 bases between. CDR3: CASSQDLGAIPWPQHF. DNA of the CDR3: TGCGCCAGCAGCCAAGATTTGGGGGCCATTCCATGGCCCCAGCATTTT.

This rearrangement joins TRBV2 to TRBJ2-1; TRBD1 is a possible D gene (6 bases). Germline CDR1 and CDR2: SNHLY and FYNNEI. This CDR3 contains 15 residues. Trimming left V 5 bases short and J 3 bases short, with 14 bases between. The CDR3 nucleotides read TGTGCCAGCAGTTCCTCCGGGACATTCTACAATGAGCAGTTCTTC. As protein: CASSSSGTFYNEQFF.